These 24 T cell receptor beta chains share one sample of origin, sequenced in a study of Ad26.COV2.S vaccination and SARS-CoV-2 variants. Indicated treatment: over 15 received Ad26.COV2.S at low or high dose, single or two shots; roughly 5 received placebo; per-sample allocation not given. On day 63 after the first injection, vaccine and placebo recipients gave samples. Some clones are missing from TCRdb's copy, which holds only in-frame ones; the method was immunoSEQ multiplex PCR. The sample records hundreds of thousands of clones, 89% being singletons. The sample here was peripheral blood, taken in a trial of Ad26.COV2.S vaccine versus placebo. The receptors were gathered from a person aged 18 to 59 who received the Ad26.COV2.S COVID-19 vaccine or a placebo.

CDR3 loop: CASSRDTNTGELFF. CDR3 nucleotides: TGCGCCAGCAGCCGAGACACAAACACCGGGGAGCTGTTTTTT. The rearrangement uses TRBV5-1 and TRBJ2-2; no clear D gene. Per the germline V gene, CDR1 is SGHRS and CDR2 is YFSETQ. CDR3 length: 14 amino acids. V gave up 4 bases and J gave up 2 bases, with 9 bases separating them.

The CDR3 loop is CATSDSGQGAGQPQHF. The DNA for the CDR3 is TGTGCCACCAGTGATTCGGGACAGGGGGCCGGTCAGCCCCAGCATTTT. V usage is TRBV24-1 and J usage is TRBJ1-5; 12 nucleotides agree with TRBD1. V was pared by 2 bases and J by 6 bases, with 4 bases of the junction left unmatched. Germline CDR1 is KGHDR and CDR2 is SFDVKD. The CDR3 runs to 16 residues.

The rearrangement uses TRBV5-1 and TRBJ2-1; D is possibly TRBD1 (6 bases). In germline, CDR1 is SGHRS, CDR2 YFSETQ. Trimming removed 9 bases at V and 6 bases at J, with 13 bases between. The CDR3 has 12 amino acids. The CDR3 sequence: CATIRGPNEQFF. CDR3 DNA: TGCGCCACCATCAGGGGACCCAATGAGCAGTTCTTC.

V gene TRBV5-1 combines with J gene TRBJ1-4, with a possible D match to TRBD1 (5 bases). This CDR3 region has 17 residues. In germline, CDR1 is SGHRS, CDR2 YFSETQ. The ends were cut back, 1 base at V and 0 bases at J, with 13 bases in the middle. The chain's CDR3 is CASSLSRADSTNEKLFF. CDR3 DNA: TGCGCCAGCAGCTTGTCCAGGGCTGACTCAACTAATGAAAAACTGTTTTTT.

In this sample, this clone turned up a few times. The chain links TRBV18 to TRBJ2-3; 11 bases fit TRBD2. Unmatched junction bases numbered 4, after V lost 3 bases and J lost 5 bases. This CDR3 has 15 amino acids. The germline gives CDR1 KGHSH, CDR2 LQKENI. Here the CDR3 reads CASSPLAGGVDTQYF. The CDR3 DNA reads as TGTGCCAGCTCACCTCTAGCGGGGGGTGTAGATACGCAGTATTTT.

V gene TRBV7-9 combines with J gene TRBJ2-1; D call uncertain. This CDR3 region has 11 residues. V was shortened by 7 bases and J by 10 bases, with 11 bases between the two germline ends. Germline lookup yields CDR1 SEHNR and CDR2 FQNEAQ (reference sequence). This CDR3 is CASNRVGEQFF. CDR3 bases: TGTGCCAGCAACCGGGTCGGGGAGCAGTTCTTC.

The gene calls are TRBV29-1 and TRBJ2-3; 7 bases fit TRBD2. Trimming at V came to 4 bases and at J to 6 bases, leaving 7 bases not matched to a gene. CDR1 and CDR2 from the germline V gene are SQVTM and ANQGSEA. The CDR3 sequence is 13 residues long. CDR3 bases: TGCAGCGTTGCAGGCGGGGGAGCGGATACGCAGTATTTT. As protein: CSVAGGGADTQYF.

The chain uses TRBV9 and TRBJ2-7; 8 positions match TRBD2. The CDR3 runs to 15 residues. V lost 0 bases to trimming and J lost 4 bases; unmatched junction nucleotides: 6. Germline V gene sequence: CDR1 SGDLS, CDR2 YYNGEE. This CDR3 reads CASSVGAGAEYEQYF. The CDR3 DNA sequence: TGTGCCAGCAGCGTAGGAGCGGGGGCTGAGTACGAGCAGTACTTC.

The rearrangement links TRBV2 to TRBJ2-1; a possible D gene is TRBD2 (6 bases). The CDR3 is 15 residues long. Germline CDR1 and CDR2: SNHLY and FYNNEI. The V end lost 8 bases, the J end lost 0 bases, and 14 bases lay between the germline ends. The CDR3 reads CASAGTLSSYNEQFF. CDR3 bases: TGTGCCAGCGCTGGGACTCTTAGCTCCTACAATGAGCAGTTCTTC.

The genes are TRBV19 and TRBJ2-7; weak D call: TRBD1 (5 bases). Deletions cut 6 bases from V and 7 bases from J, with 13 bases between. The germline gives CDR1 LNHDA, CDR2 SQIVND (reference sequence). The CDR3 loop spans 12 amino acids. CDR3 in amino acids: CASSDSYWEQYF. CDR3 in DNA: TGTGCCAGTAGCGACAGTTATTGGGAGCAGTACTTC.

The rearrangement uses TRBV5-6 and TRBJ1-2; weak D call: TRBD1 (5 bases). Germline V lookup: CDR1 SGHDT, CDR2 YYEEEE. The CDR3 runs 13 residues. V was clipped by 4 bases and J by 5 bases, with 12 bases between them. This CDR3 reads CASSPGTVYGYTF. In DNA form, the CDR3 reads TGTGCCAGCAGCCCTGGGACGGTTTATGGCTACACCTTC.

J is TRBJ1-2 and V is TRBV5-1; 9 bases line up with TRBD1. From germline, CDR1 is SGHRS and CDR2 YFSETQ. V lost 4 bases, J lost 8 bases, and 24 bases stayed unmatched. The CDR3 length is 19 residues. CDR3 in DNA: TGCGCCAGCAGCCGGTTTCCGGCCCAGTTGGTACAGGGGGCATGGGGCTACACCTTC. Its protein is CASSRFPAQLVQGAWGYTF.

V is TRBV10-2 and J is TRBJ2-2; D unclear. Trimming shortened V by 6 bases and J by 4 bases, and 3 bases separated the two germline ends. The CDR3 is 11 amino acids. Germline V gene data show CDR1 as WSHSY and CDR2 as SAAADI. The CDR3 here is CASRGTGELFF. In DNA form, the CDR3 reads TGCGCCAGCAGGGGCACCGGGGAGCTGTTTTTT.

This clone came up many times. The chain carries TRBV9 and TRBJ2-1; 9 bases match TRBD1. This CDR3 has 16 residues. The trim removed 0 bases at V and 8 bases at J, leaving 9 bases unmatched. The germline CDR1 and CDR2 sequences are SGDLS and YYNGEE. The CDR3 here is CASSVGGTGRSYEQFF. The CDR3, as DNA: TGTGCCAGCAGCGTAGGGGGGACAGGGCGGTCTTATGAGCAGTTCTTC.

The chain employs TRBV30 and TRBJ2-6; no definite D call. From germline, CDR1 is GTSNPN and CDR2 SVGIG (reference sequence). This CDR3 contains 18 residues. V lost 5 bases to trimming and J lost 0 bases, with 20 bases between them. The CDR3 DNA reads TGTGCCTGGGCCGGGCTAACTTTTCTCCCCTCTGGGGCCAACGTCCTGACTTTC. Amino acids: CAWAGLTFLPSGANVLTF.

The genes are TRBV12-3 or TRBV12-4 and TRBJ2-7; D gene uncertain. V gave up 6 bases and J gave up 7 bases, with 13 bases separating them. The CDR3 has 12 residues. This CDR3 is CASSYPLSEQYF. Written as DNA, the CDR3 is TGTGCCAGCAGCTATCCCCTCTCGGAGCAGTACTTC.

This chain connects TRBV6-5 to TRBJ1-5; no reliable D call. The CDR3 is made up of 15 amino acids. V was shortened by 5 bases and J by 7 bases, with 18 bases between the two germline ends. Germline lookup yields CDR1 MNHEY and CDR2 SVGAGI. The CDR3 protein is CASSRGGVPGQPQHF. CDR3 bases: TGTGCCAGCAGTCGAGGTGGGGTCCCCGGGCAGCCCCAGCATTTT.

The chain has TRBV19 and TRBJ1-1; 9 positions match TRBD1. The V segment lost 3 bases and the J segment 0 bases; nucleotides outside the gene matches: 14. The CDR3 spans 19 residues. Per germline, CDR1 LNHDA and CDR2 SQIVND (reference sequence). The CDR3 reads CASSMTLGQGNTMNTEAFF. DNA for the CDR3: TGTGCCAGTAGTATGACTTTAGGACAGGGGAATACAATGAACACTGAAGCTTTCTTT. Drawing the rest from reference TRBV19 and TRBJ1-1, the complete variable domain is DGGITQSPKYLFRKEGQNVTLSCEQNLNHDAMYWYRQDPGQGLRLIYYSQIVNDFQKGDIAEGYSVSREKKESFPLTVTSAQKNPTAFYLCASSMTLGQGNTMNTEAFFGQGTRLTVV.

The chain uses TRBV6-5 and TRBJ2-2; D uncertain. Trimming removed 1 base from V and 4 bases from J, with 7 bases in between. Germline CDR1 and CDR2: MNHEY and SVGAGI. The CDR3 totals 14 residues. In DNA form, the CDR3 reads TGTGCCAGCAGTTACTTCGGGTCCACCGGGGAGCTGTTTTTT. Protein: CASSYFGSTGELFF.

The J gene is TRBJ2-7, the V gene TRBV7-8; maybe TRBD2 (5 bases). Germline lookup yields CDR1 SGHVS and CDR2 FQNEAQ. The CDR3 contains 15 residues. Trimming removed 6 bases from V and 6 bases from J, with 21 bases in between. As DNA, the CDR3 is TGTGCCAGCAGATCCCATAGCGATAAGCCAGGCGAGCAGTACTTC. It translates to CASRSHSDKPGEQYF.

This chain uses TRBV6-4 with TRBJ2-3; 12 bases match TRBD2. Germline V gene lookup returns CDR1 MRHNA and CDR2 SNTAGT. The CDR3 contains 16 residues. V shed 9 bases and J 5 bases; nucleotides not matched to a gene: 12. The CDR3 here is CARNDEASGREDTQYF. The CDR3 DNA reads TGTGCCAGAAATGACGAGGCTAGCGGGAGGGAAGATACGCAGTATTTT.

J is TRBJ2-4 and V is TRBV11-2; D is possibly TRBD2 (6 bases). CDR3 length: 14 residues. V lost 2 bases and J 6 bases, leaving 11 bases between the germline ends. Looked up from germline, CDR1 is SGHAT and CDR2 is FQNNGV. The DNA of the CDR3 is TGTGCCAGCAGCTTATTACAGGAGGGAAACATTCAGTACTTC. Protein sequence: CASSLLQEGNIQYF.

The chain employs TRBV9 and TRBJ2-3; 10 nucleotides line up with TRBD2. CDR1 is SGDLS and CDR2 is YYNGEE in the germline V gene. The CDR3 consists of 16 residues. Trimming at V came to 4 bases and at J to 5 bases, leaving 10 bases not matched to a gene. The CDR3 sequence is CASSPSGGARGDTQYF. CDR3 bases: TGTGCCAGCAGCCCCAGCGGGGGGGCGCGGGGAGATACGCAGTATTTT.

The chain has TRBV5-5 and TRBJ2-3; possibly TRBD2 for D (6 bases). V was trimmed by 8 bases and J by 5 bases, leaving 21 bases between them. This CDR3 has 15 amino acids. Germline CDR1 is SGHKS and CDR2 is YYEKEE (reference sequence). CDR3 region: CASGWWREKGDTQYF. The CDR3 region has the DNA TGTGCCAGTGGATGGTGGAGGGAGAAGGGAGATACGCAGTATTTT.